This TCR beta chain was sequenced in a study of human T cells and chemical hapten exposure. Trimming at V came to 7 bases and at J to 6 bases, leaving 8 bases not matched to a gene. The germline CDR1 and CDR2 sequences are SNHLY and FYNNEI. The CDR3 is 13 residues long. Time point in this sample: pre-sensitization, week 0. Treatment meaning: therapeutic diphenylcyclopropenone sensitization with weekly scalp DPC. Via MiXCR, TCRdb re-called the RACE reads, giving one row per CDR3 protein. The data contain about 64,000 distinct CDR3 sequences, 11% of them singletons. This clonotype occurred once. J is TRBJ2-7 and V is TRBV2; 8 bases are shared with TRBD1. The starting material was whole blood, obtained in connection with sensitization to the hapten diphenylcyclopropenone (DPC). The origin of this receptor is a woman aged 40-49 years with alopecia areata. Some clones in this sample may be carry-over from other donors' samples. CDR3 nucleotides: TGTGCCAGCAACCAGGGGGCGGTCGGCGAGCAGTACTTC. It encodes CASNQGAVGEQYF.